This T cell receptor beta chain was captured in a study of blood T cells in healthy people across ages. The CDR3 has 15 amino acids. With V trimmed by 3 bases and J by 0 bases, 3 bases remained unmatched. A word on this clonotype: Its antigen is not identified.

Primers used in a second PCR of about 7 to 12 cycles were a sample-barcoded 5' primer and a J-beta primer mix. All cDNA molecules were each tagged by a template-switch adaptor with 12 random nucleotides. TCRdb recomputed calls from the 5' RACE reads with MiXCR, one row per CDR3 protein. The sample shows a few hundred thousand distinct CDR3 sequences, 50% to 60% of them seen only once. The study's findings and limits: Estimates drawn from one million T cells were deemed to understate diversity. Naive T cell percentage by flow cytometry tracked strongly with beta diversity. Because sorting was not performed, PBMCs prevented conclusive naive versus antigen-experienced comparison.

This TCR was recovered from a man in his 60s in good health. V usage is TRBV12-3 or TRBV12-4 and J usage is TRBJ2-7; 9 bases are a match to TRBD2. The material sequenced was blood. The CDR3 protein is CASSLVRGGSYEQYF. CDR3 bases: TGTGCCAGCAGTTTGGTGCGGGGGGGCTCCTACGAGCAGTACTTC.